A selection of T cell receptor beta chains follows, all from one sample in a study of prognosis after radiotherapy for stage I lung cancer. TCRdb re-analysed the multiplex PCR reads in MiXCR, keeping a single row per CDR3 protein. The table records 23,000 or so distinct CDR3 sequences, around 36% of them present only once. Specimen: PBMCs, collected before or after stereotactic body radiation therapy (not recorded which). The receptor set was obtained from a donor over 45 with non-small cell lung cancer. CDR3s include the opening cysteine and the closing phenylalanine or tryptophan. Each record gives: clone size, J gene, V gene, D gene, CDR3 DNA, CDR3 protein. A D gene is named only where the DNA matches it firmly. Where a row states a size, it is once, few, many or the class of an expanded clone; other rows omit it.

clone_size: few; j_call: TRBJ1-3; v_call: TRBV6-2/TRBV6-3; d_call: .; cdr3_nt: TGTGCCAGCAGTTACTCGGGCCAGAGCTCTGGAAACACCATATATTTT; cdr3_aa: CASSYSGQSSGNTIYF
clone_size: .; j_call: TRBJ2-2; v_call: TRBV6-1; d_call: .; cdr3_nt: TGTGCCAGCAGTGAATTGGCAGGGGTGGCCGGGGAGCTGTTTTTT; cdr3_aa: CASSELAGVAGELFF
clone_size: .; j_call: TRBJ2-7; v_call: TRBV24-1; d_call: .; cdr3_nt: TGTGCCACCGCTGGTGGGGGTTCTTCAGGCGAGCAGTACTTC; cdr3_aa: CATAGGGSSGEQYF
clone_size: many; j_call: TRBJ2-7; v_call: TRBV3-1; d_call: .; cdr3_nt: TGTGCCAGCAGCCCGACAGGTTACGAGCAGTACTTC; cdr3_aa: CASSPTGYEQYF
clone_size: .; j_call: TRBJ1-3; v_call: TRBV24-1; d_call: TRBD1; cdr3_nt: TGTGCCACCAGTGAGTGGGACAGGCCGTCCTCTGGAAACACCATATATTTT; cdr3_aa: CATSEWDRPSSGNTIYF
clone_size: few; j_call: TRBJ2-1; v_call: TRBV27; d_call: .; cdr3_nt: TGTGCCAGCAGTTTAGGGGTCTCCCTATCGGGATCGAGCTCCTACAATGAGCAGTTCTTC; cdr3_aa: CASSLGVSLSGSSSYNEQFF
clone_size: .; j_call: TRBJ1-2; v_call: TRBV28; d_call: TRBD1; cdr3_nt: TGTGCCAGCGGGGACAGGGGAAACTATGGCTACACCTTC; cdr3_aa: CASGDRGNYGYTF
clone_size: many; j_call: TRBJ2-7; v_call: TRBV20-1; d_call: TRBD2; cdr3_nt: TGCAGTGCTAGTAGACTAGCGGGAGGGCGTCTCGACTACGAGCAGTACTTC; cdr3_aa: CSASRLAGGRLDYEQYF
clone_size: many; j_call: TRBJ2-3; v_call: TRBV7-9; d_call: .; cdr3_nt: TGTGCCAGCAGCCCTTACGGCTCAGATACGCAGTATTTT; cdr3_aa: CASSPYGSDTQYF
clone_size: many; j_call: TRBJ2-3; v_call: TRBV20-1; d_call: .; cdr3_nt: TGCAGTGCTAGACCTGTAGAGAACACAGATACGCAGTATTTT; cdr3_aa: CSARPVENTDTQYF
clone_size: .; j_call: TRBJ1-6; v_call: TRBV6-1; d_call: .; cdr3_nt: TGTGCCACCATCGACATCGGCTATAATTCACCCCTCCACTTT; cdr3_aa: CATIDIGYNSPLHF
clone_size: many; j_call: TRBJ2-3; v_call: TRBV7-9; d_call: TRBD2; cdr3_nt: TGTGCCAGCAGCTTGGGACTAGCGGGTTATTTT; cdr3_aa: CASSLGLAGYF
clone_size: .; j_call: TRBJ2-2; v_call: TRBV2; d_call: TRBD1; cdr3_nt: TGTGCCAGCAAACCCGGGACAGGGGCATACACCGGGGATCTGTTTTTT; cdr3_aa: CASKPGTGAYTGDLFF
clone_size: many; j_call: TRBJ2-3; v_call: TRBV7-9; d_call: TRBD1; cdr3_nt: TGTGCCAGCAGCTTAACAGGGGTTGAGGGTACGCAGTATTTT; cdr3_aa: CASSLTGVEGTQYF
clone_size: many; j_call: TRBJ1-1; v_call: TRBV24-1; d_call: .; cdr3_nt: TGTGCCACCAGTGACTATTCTTACACTGAAGCTTTCTTT; cdr3_aa: CATSDYSYTEAFF
clone_size: .; j_call: TRBJ2-7; v_call: TRBV19; d_call: .; cdr3_nt: TGTGCCAGTAGTATCAATCCCCAGGGAATCCGTAGAGAGCAGTACTTC; cdr3_aa: CASSINPQGIRREQYF
clone_size: many; j_call: TRBJ2-3; v_call: TRBV20-1; d_call: TRBD1; cdr3_nt: TGCAGTGGTACAGGGGGCCTCACAGATACGCAGTATTTT; cdr3_aa: CSGTGGLTDTQYF
clone_size: many; j_call: TRBJ2-6; v_call: TRBV27; d_call: .; cdr3_nt: TGTGCCAGTATGTTGGGCTCTGGGGCCAACGTCCTGACTTTC; cdr3_aa: CASMLGSGANVLTF
clone_size: many; j_call: TRBJ1-2; v_call: TRBV20-1; d_call: TRBD1; cdr3_nt: TGCAGTGCAAAGGGACAGCCCACTAACTATGGCTACACCTTC; cdr3_aa: CSAKGQPTNYGYTF
clone_size: many; j_call: TRBJ1-2; v_call: TRBV10-3; d_call: .; cdr3_nt: TGTGCCATCAGTGAACGGGAAGGGATGGATGGCTACACCTTC; cdr3_aa: CAISEREGMDGYTF
clone_size: .; j_call: TRBJ2-1; v_call: TRBV4-2; d_call: .; cdr3_nt: TGTGCCAGCAGCCAAGAGGAGGTGGTGACGAATGAGCAGTTCTTC; cdr3_aa: CASSQEEVVTNEQFF
clone_size: few; j_call: TRBJ2-4; v_call: TRBV7-6; d_call: .; cdr3_nt: TGTGCCAGCTCCATCGTCGAGCCCAAAAACATTCAGTACTTC; cdr3_aa: CASSIVEPKNIQYF